This TCR beta chain derives from a study of T cell clonotyping in hematopoietic cell transplantation. Repertoires were generated with immunoSEQ multiplex PCR, while TCRdb's copy carries only in-frame clones and drops some. This table holds 4,600 or so clones, about 77% found once. Study-wide findings and caveats: Recipient TCR diversity dropped after transplant; expanded clonotypes rose from day 30 to 180.

In the case of this clone: The antigen remains undetermined.

Recipients were bled about 28 days pretransplant and at posttransplant days 30, 100, 180. Germline CDR1 is ENHRY and CDR2 is SYGVKD. V lost 2 bases and J 6 bases, leaving 11 bases between the germline ends. The CDR3 has 13 residues. The chain links TRBV10-3 to TRBJ2-7; a possible D gene is TRBD1 (5 bases). The sequence derives from a female patient aged 50-65 years who had an allogeneic stem cell transplant from an unrelated donor, so the T cells may come from the graft donor. Some clones in this sample may be carry-over from other donors' samples. The source was peripheral blood mononuclear cells, collected 100 days after allogeneic stem cell transplant. CDR3 in amino acids: CAISEPRASEQYF. In DNA form, the CDR3 reads TGTGCCATCAGTGAGCCCAGGGCCAGCGAGCAGTACTTC.